This T cell receptor (beta chain) originates from a study of siplizumab effects on memory and regulatory T cells. Study observations and caveats: In roughly 75-95% of proliferating CD4+ or CD8+ clones, a naive or memory phenotype could not be assigned. Under siplizumab, an average around 68% of mappable alloreactive CD4+ clones were Treg-derived, compared with 26.9% in controls.

The assay was immunoSEQ multiplex PCR, and TCRdb's table has in-frame clones only and misses some. This sample has roughly 50,000 clones, with about 97% found just once. Looked up from germline, CDR1 is KGHSY and CDR2 is FQNENV. V dropped 4 bases and J dropped 0 bases, with 10 bases sitting between them. This CDR3 comprises 15 residues. As concerns this clone: Its cognate antigen is unknown.

This receptor was obtained from a human donor in good health. The chain has TRBV16 and TRBJ1-5; D ambiguous. The sample comprised naive CD4+ T cells sorted from blood. The CDR3 sequence: CASSPTANSNQPQHF. The CDR3 nucleotides read TGTGCCAGCAGCCCCACAGCTAATAGCAATCAGCCCCAGCATTTT.